Each of the 18 T cell receptor beta chains below was sequenced from the same sample in a study of blood T cell repertoires in COVID-19. Profiled with immunoSEQ multiplex PCR; TCRdb holds only in-frame clones, not every one. The sample shows 75,000 to 95,000 clones, 90% to 95% of them seen only once. Sequencing was carried out using peripheral blood. The origin of the receptors is a man between 60 and 75 years old with acute or convalescent COVID-19.

The V gene is TRBV5-8, the J gene TRBJ1-1; 7 nucleotides align to TRBD1. The CDR3 runs 15 residues. The junction had 9 bases not matched to a gene; V was cut back by 4 bases and J by 3 bases. Germline values: CDR1 SGHTS, CDR2 YDEGEE. The chain's CDR3 is CASSPDRVWYTEAFF. The DNA for the CDR3 is TGTGCCAGCAGCCCCGACAGGGTTTGGTACACTGAAGCTTTCTTT. Supplemented by reference TRBV5-8 and TRBJ1-1, the full variable domain reads EAGVTQSPTHLIKTRGQQATLRCSPISGHTSVYWYQQALGLGLQFLLWYDEGEERNRGNFPPRFSGRQFPNYSSELNVNALELEDSALYLCASSPDRVWYTEAFFGQGTRLTVV.

The chain employs TRBV6-5 and TRBJ1-2; TRBD1 aligns across 7 bases. This CDR3 is built from 15 residues. J gave up 2 bases and V 1 base, and 4 bases lay outside the gene matches. CDR1 and CDR2 (germline): MNHEY, SVGAGI. The CDR3: CASSYLGTENYGYTF. The CDR3 region has the DNA TGTGCCAGCAGTTACTTGGGGACAGAAAACTATGGCTACACCTTC.

The V call is TRBV5-6, the J call TRBJ1-1; TRBD1 matches at 8 bases. V trimming: 0 bases; J trimming: 10 bases; junction bases outside the gene matches: 14. The germline gives CDR1 SGHDT, CDR2 YYEEEE. The CDR3 contains 16 residues. In DNA form, the CDR3 reads TGTGCCAGCAGCTTGGGGGGAAGACAGGGGCTATCTGGAGCTTTCTTT. It yields the protein CASSLGGRQGLSGAFF.

The chain uses TRBV10-3 and TRBJ1-5, with 8 bases matching TRBD1. The CDR3 runs 16 residues. Germline loops: CDR1 ENHRY, CDR2 SYGVKD. V trimming: 2 bases; J trimming: 2 bases; junction bases outside the gene matches: 5. The DNA for the CDR3 is TGTGCCATCAGTGAGGGACAGGGAGATGGCAATCAGCCCCAGCATTTT. It yields the protein CAISEGQGDGNQPQHF.

The chain uses TRBV29-1 and TRBJ1-2; 10 positions agree with TRBD1. J lost 9 bases, V lost 4 bases, and 5 bases had no gene match. Germline values: CDR1 SQVTM, CDR2 ANQGSEA. The CDR3 has 12 amino acids. CDR3 amino acids: CSVVGQGLRYTF. CDR3 DNA sequence: TGCAGCGTTGTGGGACAGGGGCTTCGCTACACCTTC.

The rearrangement joins TRBV19 to TRBJ2-7; 7 bases agree with TRBD1. The CDR3 is 15 residues long. V dropped 3 bases and J dropped 5; count of bases not matched to a gene: 10. Per germline, CDR1 LNHDA and CDR2 SQIVND (reference sequence). The CDR3 is CASSISAGGFNEQYF. For the CDR3, the DNA is TGTGCCAGTAGTATTTCGGCAGGGGGTTTCAACGAGCAGTACTTC.

V gene TRBV9 combines with J gene TRBJ2-7; D possibly corresponds to TRBD2 (5 bases). The V gene lost 0 bases and the J gene lost 2 bases, with 12 bases spanning the gap. CDR3 length equals 15 residues. Germline loops: CDR1 SGDLS, CDR2 YYNGEE. CDR3 sequence (DNA): TGTGCCAGCAGCGTAGACCCAAGCGGAACCTACGAGCAGTACTTC. It is translated as CASSVDPSGTYEQYF.

V is TRBV6-6 and J is TRBJ2-3; TRBD1 aligns across 7 bases. Germline lookup yields CDR1 MNHNY and CDR2 SVGAGI (reference sequence). Trimming removed 9 bases from V and 2 bases from J; junction bases left unmatched: 2. The CDR3 totals 12 residues. The CDR3 is CASGTVTDTQYF. The CDR3 coding sequence is TGTGCCAGTGGGACAGTCACAGATACGCAGTATTTT.

The CDR3 DNA reads TGTGCCAGCAAGACGACCTACACAGGGTCAACTAATGAAAAACTGTTTTTT. Its translation: CASKTTYTGSTNEKLFF. V and J are TRBV5-5 and TRBJ1-4, with D possibly being TRBD1 (6 bases). The V gene's germline CDR1 is SGHKS and CDR2 YYEKEE (reference sequence). V was clipped by 6 bases and J by 0 bases, with 18 bases between them. The CDR3 is 17 residues long.

This clone has just a few counts. CDR3 sequence (DNA): TGTGCCAGTAGCGGGACTAGCCGTACCGGGGAGCTGTTTTTT. Residues: CASSGTSRTGELFF. This sequence joins TRBV19 and TRBJ2-2; 9 bases line up with TRBD2. The CDR3 extends over 14 amino acids. V lost 6 bases and J lost 5; bases outside the gene matches: 4. Per germline, CDR1 LNHDA and CDR2 SQIVND (reference sequence).

The genes are TRBV29-1 and TRBJ2-7, with a weak D call TRBD2 (7 bases). Germline V gene data show CDR1 as SQVTM and CDR2 as ANQGSEA. V was trimmed by 0 bases and J by 2 bases, leaving 17 bases between them. This CDR3 has 16 residues. For the CDR3, the DNA is TGCAGCGTTGAAGATCGGGGGGCGGCAGGCCCCTACGAGCAGTACTTC. Translation: CSVEDRGAAGPYEQYF.

The V and J genes are TRBV5-4 and TRBJ2-5; 8 bases line up with TRBD1. The CDR3 extends over 14 amino acids. Per germline, CDR1 SGHNT and CDR2 YYREEE (reference sequence). With 2 bases clipped from V and 3 bases from J, the junction kept 3 bases outside the gene matches. The CDR3 loop is CASSLRTGKETQYF. As DNA, the CDR3 is TGTGCCAGCAGCTTAAGGACAGGGAAAGAGACCCAGTACTTC.

This chain joins TRBV6-2 or TRBV6-3 and TRBJ1-1; D is possibly TRBD1 (6 bases). Germline CDR1 MNHEY, CDR2 SVGEGT. This CDR3 region has 14 residues. Trimming cost V 0 bases and J 1 base, with 6 bases left between them. CDR3 amino acids: CASSYSDRNTEAFF. As DNA, the CDR3 is TGTGCCAGCAGTTACTCGGACAGGAACACTGAAGCTTTCTTT.

With regard to this clone: One junction end disagrees with the germline gene, perhaps due to a read error. The chain couples TRBV28 to TRBJ1-2, with TRBD1 identical over 8 bases. From germline, CDR1 is MDHEN and CDR2 SYDVKM. The CDR3 has 14 residues. CDR3 residues: CASSLWQGAGGYTF. CDR3 DNA sequence: TGTGCCAGTAGTTTATGGCAGGGGGCGGGTGGCTACACCTTC.

The chain recombines TRBV11-3 with TRBJ2-7; 7 nucleotides agree with TRBD1. Germline CDR1 and CDR2: SGHNT and YENEEA. The CDR3 totals 14 residues. The junction had 3 bases not matched to a gene; V was cut back by 2 bases and J by 2 bases. CDR3 region: CASSLRQGAYEQYF. The CDR3 DNA reads as TGTGCCAGCAGCTTACGGCAGGGGGCCTACGAGCAGTACTTC.

The chain employs TRBV5-1 and TRBJ1-4, with TRBD1 matching 10 bases. The germline CDR1 and CDR2 sequences are SGHRS and YFSETQ. Unmatched junction bases numbered 4, after V lost 7 bases and J lost 4 bases. This CDR3 region has 14 residues. CDR3 residues: CASRDRGRNEKLFF. The CDR3 nucleotides read TGCGCCAGCCGGGACAGGGGACGTAATGAAAAACTGTTTTTT.

This chain links TRBV7-2 with TRBJ2-2, with 7 bases identical to TRBD2. The CDR3 is made up of 16 amino acids. V dropped 5 bases and J dropped 0; count of bases not matched to a gene: 6. Germline values: CDR1 SGHTA, CDR2 FQGNSA. CDR3 region: CASSPVGGANTGELFF. The DNA of the CDR3 is TGTGCCAGCAGCCCCGTGGGAGGGGCGAACACCGGGGAGCTGTTTTTT.

The V gene is TRBV4-2, the J gene TRBJ2-7, with 12 bases fitting TRBD2. Germline loops: CDR1 LGHNA, CDR2 YNFKEQ. This CDR3 has 15 amino acids. Trimming cost V 1 base and J 7 bases; bases outside gene matches: 5. The DNA of the CDR3 is TGTGCCAGCAGCCAAGTTTATACTAGCGGGAGGGAGCAGTACTTC. Its translation: CASSQVYTSGREQYF.